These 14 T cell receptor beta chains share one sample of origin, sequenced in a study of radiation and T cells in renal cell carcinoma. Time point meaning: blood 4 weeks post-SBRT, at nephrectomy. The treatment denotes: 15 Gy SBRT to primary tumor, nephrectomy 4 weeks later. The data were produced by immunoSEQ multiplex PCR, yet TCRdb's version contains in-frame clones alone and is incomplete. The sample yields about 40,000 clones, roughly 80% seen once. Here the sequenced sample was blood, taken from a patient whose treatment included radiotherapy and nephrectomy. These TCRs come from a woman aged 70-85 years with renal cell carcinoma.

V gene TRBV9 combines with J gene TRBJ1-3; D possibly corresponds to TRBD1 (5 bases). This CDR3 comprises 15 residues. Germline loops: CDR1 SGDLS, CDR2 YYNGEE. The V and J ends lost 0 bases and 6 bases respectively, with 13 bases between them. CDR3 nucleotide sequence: TGTGCCAGCAGCGTAGCTCTGGGGACGGAAAACACCATATATTTT. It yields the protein CASSVALGTENTIYF.

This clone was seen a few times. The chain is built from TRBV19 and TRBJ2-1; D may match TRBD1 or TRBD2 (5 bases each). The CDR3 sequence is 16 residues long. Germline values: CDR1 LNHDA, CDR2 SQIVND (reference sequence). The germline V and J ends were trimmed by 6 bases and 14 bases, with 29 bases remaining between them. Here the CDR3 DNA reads TGTGCCAGTAGCACGTTGGCAGGGAGCAACTATAAATTTAAGTTCTTC. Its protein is CASSTLAGSNYKFKFF. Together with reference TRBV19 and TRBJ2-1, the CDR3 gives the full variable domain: DGGITQSPKYLFRKEGQNVTLSCEQNLNHDAMYWYRQDPGQGLRLIYYSQIVNDFQKGDIAEGYSVSREKKESFPLTVTSAQKNPTAFYLCASSTLAGSNYKFKFFGPGTRLTVL.

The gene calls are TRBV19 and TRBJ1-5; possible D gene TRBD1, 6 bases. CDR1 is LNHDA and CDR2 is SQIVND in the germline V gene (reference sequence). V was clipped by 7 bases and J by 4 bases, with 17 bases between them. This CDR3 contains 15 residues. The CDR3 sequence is CASTYTWGTNQPQHF. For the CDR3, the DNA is TGTGCCAGTACCTATACGTGGGGGACAAATCAGCCCCAGCATTTT.

The CDR3 loop is CASSAFRGTGNIQYF. The CDR3 region has the DNA TGTGCCAGCAGCGCCTTCAGGGGGACGGGAAACATTCAGTACTTC. The chain couples TRBV11-2 to TRBJ2-4, with 7 bases lining up with TRBD1. CDR3 size: 15 residues. The V segment lost 5 bases and the J segment 6 bases; nucleotides outside the gene matches: 10. Germline assignment: CDR1 SGHAT and CDR2 FQNNGV.

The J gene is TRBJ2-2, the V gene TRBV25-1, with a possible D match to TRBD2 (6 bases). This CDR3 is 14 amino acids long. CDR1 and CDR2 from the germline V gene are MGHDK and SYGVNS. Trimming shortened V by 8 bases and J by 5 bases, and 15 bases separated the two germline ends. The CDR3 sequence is CASATAAGTGELFF. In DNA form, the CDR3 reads TGTGCCAGCGCGACTGCTGCGGGAACCGGGGAGCTGTTTTTT.

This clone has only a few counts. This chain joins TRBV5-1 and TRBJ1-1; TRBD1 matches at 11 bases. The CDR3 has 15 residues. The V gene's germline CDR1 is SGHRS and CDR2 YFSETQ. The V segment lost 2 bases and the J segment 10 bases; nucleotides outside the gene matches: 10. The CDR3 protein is CASSFATDRGQGAFF. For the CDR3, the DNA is TGCGCCAGCAGCTTCGCTACGGACAGGGGGCAGGGAGCTTTCTTT.

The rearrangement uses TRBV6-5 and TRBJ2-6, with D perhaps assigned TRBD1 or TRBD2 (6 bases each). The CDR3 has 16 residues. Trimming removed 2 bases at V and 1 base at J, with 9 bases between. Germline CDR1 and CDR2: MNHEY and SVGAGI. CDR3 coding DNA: TGTGCCAGCAGTTACGGAGGGACATCTGGGGCCAACGTCCTGACTTTC. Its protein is CASSYGGTSGANVLTF.

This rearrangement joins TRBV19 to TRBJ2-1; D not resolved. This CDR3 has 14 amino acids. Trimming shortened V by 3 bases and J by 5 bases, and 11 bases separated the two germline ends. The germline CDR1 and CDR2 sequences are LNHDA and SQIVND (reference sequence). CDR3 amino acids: CASSMWLDDNEQFF. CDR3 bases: TGTGCCAGTAGTATGTGGCTAGACGACAATGAGCAGTTCTTC. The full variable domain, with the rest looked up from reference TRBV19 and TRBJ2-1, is DGGITQSPKYLFRKEGQNVTLSCEQNLNHDAMYWYRQDPGQGLRLIYYSQIVNDFQKGDIAEGYSVSREKKESFPLTVTSAQKNPTAFYLCASSMWLDDNEQFFGPGTRLTVL.

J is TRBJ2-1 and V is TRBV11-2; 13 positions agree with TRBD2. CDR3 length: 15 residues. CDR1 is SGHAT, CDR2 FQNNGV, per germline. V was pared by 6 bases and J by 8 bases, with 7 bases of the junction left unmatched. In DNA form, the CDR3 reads TGTGCCAGCAGGACTAGCGGGGGGCCTCCCCATGAGCAGTTCTTC. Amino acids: CASRTSGGPPHEQFF.

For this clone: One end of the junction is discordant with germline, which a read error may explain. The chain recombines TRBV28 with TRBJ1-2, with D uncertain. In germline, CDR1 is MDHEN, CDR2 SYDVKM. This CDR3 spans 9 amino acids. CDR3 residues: CASSPRTPF. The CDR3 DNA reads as TGTGCCAGCAGTCCCCGGACCCCGTTC.

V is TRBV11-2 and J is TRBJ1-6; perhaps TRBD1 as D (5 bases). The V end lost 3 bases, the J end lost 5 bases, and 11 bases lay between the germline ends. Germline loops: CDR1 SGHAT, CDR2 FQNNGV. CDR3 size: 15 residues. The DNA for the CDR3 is TGTGCCAGCAGCTTGTTGGGGGGTGATAATTCACCCCTCCACTTT. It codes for CASSLLGGDNSPLHF.

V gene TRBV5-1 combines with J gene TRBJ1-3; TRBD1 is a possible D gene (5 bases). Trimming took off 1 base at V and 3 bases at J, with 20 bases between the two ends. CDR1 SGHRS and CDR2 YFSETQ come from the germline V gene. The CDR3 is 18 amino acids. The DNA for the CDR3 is TGCGCCAGCAGCTTGAATCGGGACTTTAGCTCTGGTGGAAACACCATATATTTT. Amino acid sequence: CASSLNRDFSSGGNTIYF.

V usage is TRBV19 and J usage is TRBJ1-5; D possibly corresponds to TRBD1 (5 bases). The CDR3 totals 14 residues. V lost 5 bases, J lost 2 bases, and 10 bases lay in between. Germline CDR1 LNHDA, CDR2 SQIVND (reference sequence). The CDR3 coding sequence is TGTGCCAGTAGTCGTCAACAGGGCAATCAGCCCCAGCATTTT. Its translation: CASSRQQGNQPQHF.

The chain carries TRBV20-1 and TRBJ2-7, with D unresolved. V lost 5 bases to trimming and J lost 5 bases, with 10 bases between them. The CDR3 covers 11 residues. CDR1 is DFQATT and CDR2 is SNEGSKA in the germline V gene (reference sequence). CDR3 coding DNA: TGCAGTGCTGCCTTCATGGACGAGCAGTACTTC. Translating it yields CSAAFMDEQYF.